These T cell receptor beta chains were read from a single sample in a study of a mutant IDH1 vaccine in newly diagnosed glioma. The protocol was immunoSEQ multiplex PCR, while the TCRdb copy is restricted to in-frame clones and leaves out a portion. Of tens of thousands of clones in the sample, roughly 84% were seen once. These receptors have no known antigen. The sequencing here drew on PBMCs, taken from a glioma patient whose treatment included an IDH1 peptide vaccine. These receptors all come from a man in his forties or fifties with glioma. Some clones in this sample may be carry-over from other donors' samples. The CDR3 runs from the conserved cysteine through the conserved F or W. A D gene is named only where the DNA matches it firmly. Clone size appears in some rows only: once, few, many, or a class for an expanded clone.

NA,TRBV5-6,TRBJ2-7,15,NA,CASSLLAGAPYEQYF,TGTGCCAGCAGCTTGTTAGCAGGGGCCCCCTACGAGCAGTACTTC
NA,TRBV21-1,TRBJ1-5,16,NA,CASSNRMTGEDQPQHF,TGTGCCAGCAGCAATCGAATGACAGGGGAAGATCAGCCCCAGCATTTT
few,TRBV29-1,TRBJ1-1,13,NA,CSVVTVHDTEAFF,TGCAGCGTTGTGACGGTACATGACACTGAAGCTTTCTTT
NA,TRBV11-3,TRBJ2-2,13,NA,CASSSDLTGELFF,TGTGCCAGCAGCTCCGACCTCACCGGGGAGCTGTTTTTT
NA,TRBV6-5,TRBJ2-5,14,NA,CASSYSRQVGTQYF,TGTGCCAGCAGTTACTCCCGACAGGTGGGGACCCAGTACTTC
NA,TRBV30,TRBJ2-1,15,TRBD1,CAWSFADRVKGEQFF,TGTGCCTGGAGTTTCGCGGACAGGGTGAAGGGAGAGCAGTTCTTC
NA,TRBV19,TRBJ1-4,15,TRBD1,CASSRVGQLNEKLFF,TGTGCCAGTAGTAGGGTGGGACAGCTGAATGAAAAACTGTTTTTT
NA,TRBV4-3,TRBJ2-7,15,NA,CASSQATEGVYEQYF,TGCGCCAGCAGCCAAGCTACAGAGGGGGTTTACGAGCAGTACTTC
NA,TRBV28,TRBJ2-7,12,NA,CASRTDSYEQYF,TGTGCCAGCAGAACAGACAGCTACGAGCAGTACTTC
NA,TRBV20-1,TRBJ1-1,11,NA,CSAWTVGEAFF,TGCAGTGCATGGACAGTGGGTGAAGCTTTCTTT
NA,TRBV9,TRBJ2-5,13,NA,CASSVGGEETQYF,TGTGCCAGCAGCGTAGGGGGTGAAGAGACCCAGTACTTC